This section outlines one T cell receptor (beta chain) sequence together with its context. What it recognizes is unknown. The sample comes from a study of beta chain features in type 1 diabetes. From germline, CDR1 is SGHVS and CDR2 FQNEAQ. CDR3 size: 14 residues. Trimming shortened V by 2 bases and J by 1 base, and 8 bases separated the two germline ends. Findings of the study overall: Moderate but significant shortening of TCRB CDR3s was recorded in all four CD4+ subsets from Type 1 diabetes patients. VDJ junctions sequenced from type 1 diabetes patients showed fewer insertions and more deletions. Any HLA type influence on TCRB rearrangement was left unresolved here.

Expressed TCRB transcripts were sequenced because the entire RNA isolate underwent reverse transcription. Only in-frame clones appear in the TCRdb table, and some are missing; sequencing was by immunoSEQ multiplex PCR. Of 200,000 to 250,000 clones listed, roughly a tenth are singletons. This TCR was sampled from a man between 18 and 35 years old in good health. This rearrangement joins TRBV7-8 to TRBJ1-1; a possible D gene is TRBD1 (5 bases). Input material: central memory CD4+ T cells from blood. The CDR3 nucleotides read TGTGCCAGCAGCTTACCGAGGGGGAACACTGAAGCTTTCTTT. It yields the protein CASSLPRGNTEAFF.